The present entry profiles one T cell receptor (beta chain) with its context. Its antigen is unknown. Germline CDR1 and CDR2: LNHNV and YYDKDF (reference sequence). This CDR3 region has 17 residues. Trimming stripped 0 bases from V and 4 bases from J, with 13 bases between. Data came from immunoSEQ multiplex PCR; TCRdb stores just in-frame clones and leaves some out. The sample contains under 150,000 clones, 80% to 90% of which appear only once. This sample was included in a study of T cell responses to AZD1222 COVID-19 vaccine. The study's findings and limits: Spike regions recognized by vaccine-associated CD4 TCRs spanned the protein, led by 160-218 and 743-854.

The chain joins TRBV15 to TRBJ2-6; TRBD1 might be the D (7 bases). This receptor was taken from an adult in good health. The source was peripheral blood, collected on day 0 of AZD1222 vaccination. CDR3 protein: CATSRDLRGDGANVLTF. The CDR3, as DNA: TGTGCCACCAGCAGAGATCTCAGGGGGGACGGGGCCAACGTCCTGACTTTC.